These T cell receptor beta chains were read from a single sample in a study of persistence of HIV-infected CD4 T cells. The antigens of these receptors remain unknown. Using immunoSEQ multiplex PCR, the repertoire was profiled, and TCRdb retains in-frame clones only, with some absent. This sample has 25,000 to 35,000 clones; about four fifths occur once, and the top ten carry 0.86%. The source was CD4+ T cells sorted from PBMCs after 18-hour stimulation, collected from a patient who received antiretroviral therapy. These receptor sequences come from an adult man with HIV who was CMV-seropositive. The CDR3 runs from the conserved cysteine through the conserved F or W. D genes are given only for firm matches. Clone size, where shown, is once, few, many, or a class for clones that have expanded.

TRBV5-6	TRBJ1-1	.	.	CASSPSGAKVNTEAFF	TGTGCCAGCAGCCCGTCGGGGGCTAAGGTGAACACTGAAGCTTTCTTT
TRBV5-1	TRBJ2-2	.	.	CASRTGNTGELFF	TGCGCCAGCAGGACAGGGAACACCGGGGAGCTGTTTTTT
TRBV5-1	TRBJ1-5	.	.	CASSLAPNSNQPQHF	TGCGCCAGCAGCTTGGCCCCCAATAGCAATCAGCCCCAGCATTTT
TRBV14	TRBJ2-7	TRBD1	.	CASSQEMGQGPYEQYF	TGTGCCAGCAGCCAAGAAATGGGACAGGGGCCCTACGAGCAGTACTTC
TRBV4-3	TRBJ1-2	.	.	CASSQEEGVYTF	TGCGCCAGCAGCCAAGAGGAGGGGGTCTACACCTTC
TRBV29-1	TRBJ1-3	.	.	CSVRDGYTIYF	TGCAGTGTGAGGGACGGCTACACCATATATTTT
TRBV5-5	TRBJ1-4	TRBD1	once	CASSLAALRSRGNEKLFF	TGTGCCAGCAGCTTGGCCGCGTTGCGGAGCAGGGGGAATGAAAAACTGTTTTTT
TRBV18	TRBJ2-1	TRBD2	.	CASSPGGGTKNFYNEQFF	TGTGCCAGCTCACCGGGCGGGGGGACCAAAAACTTCTACAATGAGCAGTTCTTC
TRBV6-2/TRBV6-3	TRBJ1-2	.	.	CASSYSGRGYGYTF	TGTGCCAGCAGTTACTCGGGCAGGGGCTATGGCTACACCTTC
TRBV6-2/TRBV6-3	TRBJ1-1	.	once	CASSYSWPVTEAFF	TGTGCCAGCAGTTACTCATGGCCTGTGACTGAAGCTTTCTTT
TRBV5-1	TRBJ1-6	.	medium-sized	CASSNDGSNSPLHF	TGCGCCAGCAGTAATGACGGAAGTAATTCACCCCTCCACTTT
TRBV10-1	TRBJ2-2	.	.	CASSDQGTELFF	TGCGCCAGCAGTGATCAAGGAACCGAGCTGTTTTTT
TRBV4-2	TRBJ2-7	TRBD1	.	CASSQRGLLPGQGYEQYF	TGTGCCAGCAGCCAAAGGGGACTCCTCCCGGGACAGGGGTACGAGCAGTACTTC
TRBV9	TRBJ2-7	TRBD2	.	CASSKQPTSVYEQYF	TGTGCCAGCAGCAAGCAGCCCACTAGCGTCTACGAGCAGTACTTC
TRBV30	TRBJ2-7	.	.	CAWGAQGLGANEQYF	TGTGCCTGGGGCGCACAAGGCTTGGGGGCTAACGAGCAGTACTTC
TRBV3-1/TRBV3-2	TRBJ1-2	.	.	CASSQDPIRYGYTF	TGTGCCAGCAGCCAAGACCCCATTCGCTATGGCTACACCTTC
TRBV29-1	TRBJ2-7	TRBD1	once	CSVGGGLYEQYF	TGCAGCGTTGGAGGGGGCCTCTACGAGCAGTACTTC